This is a list of T cell receptor beta chains from one sample in a study of blood T cell repertoires in COVID-19. Sequencing was performed with immunoSEQ multiplex PCR; in TCRdb, only in-frame clones are kept and a portion is missing. The sample has a few hundred thousand clones; roughly nine tenths are singletons. Specimen: PBMCs or T cells enriched from blood (not recorded which). The receptors here all came from a woman aged 25 to 39 who had recovered from COVID-19. Both conserved end residues are part of each CDR3. The D gene is left open where the match is weak. Clone size is given for some rows only: seen once, a few or many times, or a class if the clone is expanded.

cdr3_length	v_call	clone_size	d_call	j_call	cdr3_aa	cdr3_nt
15	TRBV29-1	.	.	TRBJ2-2	CSVVTATSNTGELFF	TGCAGCGTTGTGACAGCCACCTCGAACACCGGGGAGCTGTTTTTT
14	TRBV19	.	TRBD2	TRBJ2-7	CASKGTAGGYEQYF	TGTGCCAGTAAGGGAACGGCGGGGGGATACGAGCAGTACTTC
15	TRBV2	.	TRBD2	TRBJ2-1	CASSDSAGGLNEQFF	TGTGCCAGCAGTGACAGCGCGGGGGGCCTCAATGAGCAGTTCTTC
14	TRBV10-3	.	TRBD1	TRBJ2-1	CAISDRTGYNEQFF	TGTGCCATCAGTGACCGGACAGGCTACAATGAGCAGTTCTTC
13	TRBV7-7	.	TRBD1	TRBJ1-2	CASPGQGLYGYTF	TGTGCTAGCCCGGGACAGGGACTTTATGGCTACACCTTC
15	TRBV7-8	.	TRBD1	TRBJ2-1	CASSAGTAPGNEQFF	TGTGCCAGCAGCGCCGGGACAGCCCCGGGCAATGAGCAGTTCTTC
16	TRBV11-2	.	TRBD1	TRBJ1-5	CASSLVRRGVNQPQHF	TGTGCCAGCAGCCTCGTTCGCAGGGGGGTCAATCAGCCCCAGCATTTT
15	TRBV7-9	once	.	TRBJ2-6	CASTFQISGANVLTF	TGTGCCAGCACTTTCCAAATCTCTGGGGCCAACGTCCTGACTTTC
15	TRBV5-4	.	TRBD2	TRBJ2-1	CASSPLAGGDNEQFF	TGTGCCAGCAGCCCACTAGCGGGGGGGGACAATGAGCAGTTCTTC
12	TRBV28	.	TRBD1	TRBJ1-1	CASSFMDREAFF	TGTGCCAGCAGTTTTATGGACAGGGAAGCTTTCTTT
14	TRBV29-1	.	.	TRBJ2-1	CSVEPSIGYNEQFF	TGCAGCGTTGAGCCCAGCATCGGGTACAATGAGCAGTTCTTC
15	TRBV5-8	.	TRBD1	TRBJ1-5	CASSQLQGADQPQHF	TGTGCCAGCAGCCAACTACAGGGGGCGGATCAGCCCCAGCATTTT
16	TRBV7-9	.	.	TRBJ1-2	CASSPRVGLSTYGYTF	TGTGCCAGCAGCCCCAGGGTCGGCCTTTCCACCTATGGCTACACCTTC
15	TRBV15	.	TRBD1	TRBJ1-2	CATSREVGQNYGYTF	TGTGCCACCAGCAGAGAGGTGGGACAGAACTATGGCTACACCTTC
13	TRBV29-1	.	.	TRBJ1-2	CSVEDRGTYGYTF	TGCAGCGTTGAAGACAGGGGCACTTATGGCTACACCTTC
17	TRBV5-6	.	TRBD1	TRBJ2-5	CASSAGLGTAIQETQYF	TGTGCCAGCAGCGCGGGTCTCGGGACAGCTATCCAAGAGACCCAGTACTTC
12	TRBV12-3/TRBV12-4	.	.	TRBJ1-1	CASSIGKIEAFF	TGTGCCAGCAGTATCGGGAAGATTGAAGCTTTCTTT
14	TRBV2	.	.	TRBJ2-2	CASSVQVDTGELFF	TGTGCCAGCAGTGTTCAGGTGGACACCGGGGAGCTGTTTTTT
16	TRBV7-3	.	.	TRBJ1-2	CASSPGGGQAYYGYTF	TGTGCCAGCTCCCCCGGGGGGGGGCAGGCTTACTATGGCTACACCTTC
16	TRBV5-1	.	.	TRBJ1-4	CASSLGELLSNEKLFF	TGCGCCAGCAGCCTGGGTGAACTTTTGTCTAATGAAAAACTGTTTTTT
19	TRBV27	.	TRBD2	TRBJ2-3	CASTRWGTSGIKSTDTQYF	TGTGCCAGCACCCGTTGGGGGACTAGCGGGATTAAGAGCACAGATACGCAGTATTTT
13	TRBV6-5	.	TRBD2	TRBJ2-2	CASTPGGTGELFF	TGTGCCAGCACCCCGGGGGGCACCGGGGAGCTGTTTTTT
16	TRBV19	.	TRBD1	TRBJ1-6	CASSSMGQGGNSPLHF	TGTGCCAGTAGTTCCATGGGACAGGGAGGTAATTCACCCCTCCACTTT
16	TRBV6-1	few	TRBD1	TRBJ1-2	CASSVQPGQVFYGYTF	TGTGCCAGCAGTGTTCAACCGGGACAGGTGTTCTATGGCTACACCTTC
15	TRBV5-5	.	.	TRBJ1-1	CASSLHGAMNTEAFF	TGTGCCAGCAGCTTGCATGGAGCCATGAACACTGAAGCTTTCTTT
12	TRBV2	.	.	TRBJ1-1	CANTARNTEAFF	TGTGCCAACACCGCCAGGAACACTGAAGCTTTCTTT
18	TRBV18	.	TRBD1	TRBJ1-3	CASSLATFGQGAGNTIYF	TGTGCCAGCTCACTCGCCACCTTTGGACAGGGGGCCGGAAACACCATATATTTT
13	TRBV28	.	.	TRBJ2-5	CASRPPPGETQYF	TGTGCCAGCAGACCCCCTCCGGGAGAGACCCAGTACTTC
16	TRBV7-2	.	TRBD1	TRBJ1-1	CASSKETGAHSTEAFF	TGTGCCAGCAGCAAAGAGACAGGGGCGCACAGCACTGAAGCTTTCTTT
14	TRBV19	.	.	TRBJ2-3	CASSLRGMTDTQYF	TGTGCCAGTAGTCTTCGGGGGATGACAGATACGCAGTATTTT
18	TRBV4-1	.	TRBD1	TRBJ1-6	CASSQGIWGQGDHSPLHF	TGCGCCAGCAGCCAAGGAATCTGGGGACAGGGGGACCATTCACCCCTCCACTTT
12	TRBV29-1	.	.	TRBJ2-7	CSAQDTTYEQYF	TGCAGCGCTCAGGACACAACCTACGAGCAGTACTTC
15	TRBV11-2	.	TRBD2	TRBJ2-7	CASSDSGTSSYEQYF	TGTGCCAGCAGCGATAGCGGGACGAGCTCCTACGAGCAGTACTTC
13	TRBV18	.	.	TRBJ2-3	CASSPGLADTQYF	TGTGCCAGCTCACCGGGACTGGCAGATACGCAGTATTTT
15	TRBV6-5	.	.	TRBJ2-2	CASSPPDSYTGELFF	TGTGCCAGCAGCCCCCCGGACAGTTACACCGGGGAGCTGTTTTTT
13	TRBV2	once	.	TRBJ1-1	CASRKGVGTEAFF	TGTGCCAGCAGGAAAGGGGTTGGCACTGAAGCTTTCTTT